This T cell receptor (beta chain) comes out of a study of blood T cell repertoires in COVID-19 (dated by TCRdb to about 2020). With regard to the full study: Collaborator samples came from the United States, Italy and Spain and covered acute and convalescent phases of COVID-19. Nearly every sample came with metadata listing a de-identified subject ID, COVID-19 status, age in years and sex. Where available, HLA class I and class II types were obtained from metadata supplied by the sample provider rather than from assay-based typing. The prospective study material was composed of cDNA or gDNA derived from T cells, B-cell-depleted T cells, or PBMCs. The repertoires were released in a freely available public database intended as a resource for research on the immune response to SARS-CoV-2. Samples were obtained from the ongoing ImmuneRACE study (first 160 participants) and from about 1,300 subjects provided by 6 global collaborators. The dataset comprised deeply sampled blood TCRbeta repertoires from subjects exposed to, actively infected with, or recovered from COVID-19.

The paper as a whole reports these results and caveats: The amount of clinical and demographic metadata varied by source and participant and was provided uncurated.

TCRbeta CDR3 regions were amplified from genomic DNA using the immunoSEQ Assay, a bias-controlled multiplex PCR. Regarding the original processing steps: The number of nucleated cells in each sample was estimated by amplification of reference gene primers within the assay. To quantify the absolute abundance of each unique TCRbeta CDR3 rearrangement, sequence reads were collapsed and filtered. For each sample, productive Simpson clonality was calculated as the square root of Simpson's diversity index over productive rearrangements. TCRdb holds this immuneACCESS table with in-frame rearrangements only. Some clones are missing; in checked studies, unresolved V genes explain under half, and the rest has no known cause. The V and J calls and clone size are taken from that table; D and trimming were inferred from the DNA. A total of about 240,000 clones appear in this sample, 81% of them only once. Around 7.2% of the sample is held by the ten biggest clonotypes.

To note about this clone: Its cognate antigen has yet to be identified. Base-call qualities are not available, and no considerably larger clone is one nucleotide away.

CDR1 is given as MNHEY and CDR2 as SVGEGT, both from the germline V gene. V is cut back by 4 bases and J by 3 bases, with 6 bases in the junction unmatched. Its CDR3 holds 17 amino acids, cysteine through phenylalanine. The entry retains the CDR3 DNA only, 51 bases that are in frame from base 1. One collaborating source in Seattle enrolled patients while the patients were actively infected and followed the patients over time throughout the course of disease. Collaborating institutions collected whole blood in K2EDTA tubes following their own protocols. For TCRbeta analysis, collaborator samples were shipped as frozen whole blood, as isolated PBMCs, or as DNA extracted from either sample type.

The sequence was obtained from an elderly woman with COVID-19, enrolled during active disease. The sample was peripheral blood. The chain employs TRBV6-2 or TRBV6-3 and TRBJ2-3; 14 central bases correspond to TRBD2. CDR3 reads: CASSFLGTSGSTDTQYF. The sequence in DNA is TGTGCCAGCAGTTTTCTAGGGACTAGCGGGAGTACAGATACGCAGTATTTT.